This T cell receptor (beta chain) was sequenced in a study of shared clonotypes between healthy human individuals. CDR1 is PRHDT, CDR2 FYEKMQ, per germline (reference sequence). The germline V and J ends were trimmed by 2 bases and 4 bases, with 14 bases remaining between them. This CDR3 region has 15 residues. Each cell subset's genomic DNA was divided evenly among several immunoSEQ plates. Amplification in unsorted PBMC replicate PCRs started from about 320 ng DNA, which equals tens of thousands of T cell genomes. TCRdb keeps only in-frame clones here, not all; method: immunoSEQ multiplex PCR. The data show approximately 500,000 clones, around 73% seen once. None of the donors, who were healthy HIV-negative adults, had recently had acute infections or vaccinations.

The sequence was collected from a woman in her thirties or forties in good health. Some clones in this sample may be carry-over from other donors' samples. The rearrangement links TRBV13 to TRBJ1-2; D call uncertain. The sequenced sample consisted of PBMCs. CDR3: CASSLYAREGYGYTF. The CDR3 region has the DNA TGTGCCAGCAGCTTATATGCGCGGGAAGGCTATGGCTACACCTTC.